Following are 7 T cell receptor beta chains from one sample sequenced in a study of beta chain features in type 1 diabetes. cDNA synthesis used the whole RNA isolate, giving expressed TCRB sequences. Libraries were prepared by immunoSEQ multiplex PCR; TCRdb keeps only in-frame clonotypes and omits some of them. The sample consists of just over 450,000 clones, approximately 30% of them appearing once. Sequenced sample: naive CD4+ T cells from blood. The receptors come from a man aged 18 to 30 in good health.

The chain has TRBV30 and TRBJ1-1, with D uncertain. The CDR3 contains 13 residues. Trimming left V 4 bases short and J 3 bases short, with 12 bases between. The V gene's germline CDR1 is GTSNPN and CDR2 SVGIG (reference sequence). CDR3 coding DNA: TGTGCCTGGATCCGCCCATGGGACACTGAAGCTTTCTTT. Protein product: CAWIRPWDTEAFF.

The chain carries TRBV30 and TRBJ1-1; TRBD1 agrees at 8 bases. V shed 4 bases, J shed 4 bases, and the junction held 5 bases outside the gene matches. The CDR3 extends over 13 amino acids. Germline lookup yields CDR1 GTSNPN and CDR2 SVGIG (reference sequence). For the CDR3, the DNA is TGTGCCTGGACTGGACAGGGACCCACTGAAGCTTTCTTT. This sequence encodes CAWTGQGPTEAFF.

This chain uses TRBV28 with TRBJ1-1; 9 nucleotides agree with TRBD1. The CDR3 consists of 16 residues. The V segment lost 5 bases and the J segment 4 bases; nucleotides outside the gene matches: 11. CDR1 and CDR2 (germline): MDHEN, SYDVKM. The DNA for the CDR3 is TGTGCCAGCAGTAGAAACACCGGGACAGGGCCCACTGAAGCTTTCTTT. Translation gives CASSRNTGTGPTEAFF.

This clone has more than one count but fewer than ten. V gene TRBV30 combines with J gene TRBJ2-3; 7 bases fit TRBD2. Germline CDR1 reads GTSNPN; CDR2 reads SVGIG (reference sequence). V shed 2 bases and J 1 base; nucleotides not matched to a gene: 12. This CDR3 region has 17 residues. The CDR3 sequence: CAWSRSGGGWGTDTQYF. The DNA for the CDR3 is TGTGCCTGGAGTCGCTCGGGCGGGGGTTGGGGCACAGATACGCAGTATTTT.

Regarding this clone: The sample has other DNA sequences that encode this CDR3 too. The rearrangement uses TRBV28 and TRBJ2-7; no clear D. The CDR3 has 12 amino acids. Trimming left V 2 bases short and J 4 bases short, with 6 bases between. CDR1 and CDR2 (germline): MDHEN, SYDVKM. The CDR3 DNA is TGTGCCAGCAGTTTACGCGGATACGAGCAGTACTTC. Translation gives CASSLRGYEQYF. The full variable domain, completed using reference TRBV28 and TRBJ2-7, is DVKVTQSSRYLVKRTGEKVFLECVQDMDHENMFWYRQDPGLGLRLIYFSYDVKMKEKGDIPEGYSVSREKKERFSLILESASTNQTSMYLCASSLRGYEQYFGPGTRLTVT.

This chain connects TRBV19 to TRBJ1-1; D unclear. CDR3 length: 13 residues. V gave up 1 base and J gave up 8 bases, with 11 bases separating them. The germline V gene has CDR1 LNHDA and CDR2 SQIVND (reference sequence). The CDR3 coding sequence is TGTGCCAGTAGTATAGTGTACGTCGGCGAAGCTTTCTTT. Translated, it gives CASSIVYVGEAFF.

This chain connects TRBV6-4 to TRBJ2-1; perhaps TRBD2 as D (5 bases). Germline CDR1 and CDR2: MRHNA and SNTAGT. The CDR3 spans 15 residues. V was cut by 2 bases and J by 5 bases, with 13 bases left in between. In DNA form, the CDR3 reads TGTGCCAGCAGTGACCCCACCGCTAGCCACAATGAGCAGTTCTTC. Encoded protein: CASSDPTASHNEQFF.